A selection of T cell receptor beta chains follows, all from one sample in a study of Graves' ophthalmopathy and Graves' hyperthyroidism. Each CDR3 protein gets one entry after TCRdb re-called the multiplex PCR reads with MiXCR. The sample records approximately 150,000 distinct CDR3 sequences, about two fifths being singletons. Sequenced input: peripheral blood. The receptors here all came from a man aged 30 to 45 with Graves' ophthalmopathy. Both conserved end residues are trimmed from each CDR3. The order of the fields is J gene, V gene, CDR3 protein.

j_call: TRBJ2-5; v_call: TRBV28; cdr3_aa: ASNSGFRGRETQY
j_call: TRBJ2-7; v_call: TRBV20-1; cdr3_aa: SALLSYEQY
j_call: TRBJ1-2; v_call: TRBV4-3; cdr3_aa: ASSQDRQSDYGYT
j_call: TRBJ1-1; v_call: TRBV28; cdr3_aa: ASSPHSEAF
j_call: TRBJ2-7; v_call: TRBV12-3/TRBV12-4; cdr3_aa: ASSFPGRYYEQY
j_call: TRBJ2-7; v_call: TRBV7-6; cdr3_aa: ASSPIAGEQY
j_call: TRBJ2-5; v_call: TRBV12-3/TRBV12-4; cdr3_aa: ASSPSGGKGEETQY
j_call: TRBJ2-4; v_call: TRBV12-3/TRBV12-4; cdr3_aa: ASSLAGRDPKNIQY
j_call: TRBJ2-6; v_call: TRBV5-1; cdr3_aa: ASSLESGANVLT
j_call: TRBJ1-2; v_call: TRBV11-1; cdr3_aa: ASSSPRGGLRNYGYT
j_call: TRBJ2-7; v_call: TRBV28; cdr3_aa: ASSLLEGGNYEQY